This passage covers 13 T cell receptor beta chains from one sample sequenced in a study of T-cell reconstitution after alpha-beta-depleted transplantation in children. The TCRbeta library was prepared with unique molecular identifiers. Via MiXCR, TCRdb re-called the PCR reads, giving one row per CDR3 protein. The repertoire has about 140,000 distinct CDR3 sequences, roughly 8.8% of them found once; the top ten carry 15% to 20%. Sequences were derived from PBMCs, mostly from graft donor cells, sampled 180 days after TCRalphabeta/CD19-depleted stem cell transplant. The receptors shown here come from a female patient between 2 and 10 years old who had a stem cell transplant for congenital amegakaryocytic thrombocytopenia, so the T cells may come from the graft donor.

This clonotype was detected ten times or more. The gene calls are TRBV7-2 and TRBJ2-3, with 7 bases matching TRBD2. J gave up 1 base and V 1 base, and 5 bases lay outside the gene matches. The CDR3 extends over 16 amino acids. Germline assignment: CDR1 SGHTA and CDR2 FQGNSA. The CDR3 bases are TGTGCCAGCAGCTTAGTGGGCGGGAGAGGCACAGATACGCAGTATTTT. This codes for CASSLVGGRGTDTQYF.

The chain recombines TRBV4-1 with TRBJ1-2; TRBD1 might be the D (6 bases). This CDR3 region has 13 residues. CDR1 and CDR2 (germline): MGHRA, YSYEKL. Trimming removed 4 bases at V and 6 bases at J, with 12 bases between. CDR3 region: CASSRYREDGYTF. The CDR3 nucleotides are TGCGCCAGCAGCCGGTACAGGGAGGATGGCTACACCTTC.

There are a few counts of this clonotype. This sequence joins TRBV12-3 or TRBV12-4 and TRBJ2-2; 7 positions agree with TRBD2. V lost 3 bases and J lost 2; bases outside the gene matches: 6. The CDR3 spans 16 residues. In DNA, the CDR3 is TGTGCCAGCAGTTTTTTTGGGAGGGTTAACACCGGGGAGCTGTTTTTT. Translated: CASSFFGRVNTGELFF.

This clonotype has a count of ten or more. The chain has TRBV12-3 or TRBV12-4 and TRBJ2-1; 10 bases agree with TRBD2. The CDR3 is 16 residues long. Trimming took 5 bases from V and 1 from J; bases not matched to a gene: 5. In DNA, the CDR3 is TGTGCCAGCAGTCCAAGGACTAGCGGTTCCTACAATGAGCAGTTCTTC. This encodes CASSPRTSGSYNEQFF.

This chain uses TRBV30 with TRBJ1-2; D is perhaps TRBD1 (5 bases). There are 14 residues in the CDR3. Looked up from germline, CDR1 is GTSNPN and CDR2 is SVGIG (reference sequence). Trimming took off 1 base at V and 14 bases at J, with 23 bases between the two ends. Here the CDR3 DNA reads TGTGCCTGGAGTGAAACCCAAAGACAGCCGAGATTAACCTTC. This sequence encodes CAWSETQRQPRLTF. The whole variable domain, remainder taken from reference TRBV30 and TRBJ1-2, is SQTIHQWPATLVQPVGSPLSLECTVEGTSNPNLYWYRQAAGRGLQLLFYSVGIGQISSEVPQNLSASRPQDRQFILSSKKLLLSDSGFYLCAWSETQRQPRLTFGSGTRLTVV.

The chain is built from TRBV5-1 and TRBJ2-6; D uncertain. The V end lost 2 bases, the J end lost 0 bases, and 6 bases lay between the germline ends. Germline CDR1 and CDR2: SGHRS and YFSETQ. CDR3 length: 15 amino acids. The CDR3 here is CASSFWVSGANVLTF. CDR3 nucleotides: TGCGCCAGCAGCTTCTGGGTCTCTGGGGCCAACGTCCTGACTTTC.

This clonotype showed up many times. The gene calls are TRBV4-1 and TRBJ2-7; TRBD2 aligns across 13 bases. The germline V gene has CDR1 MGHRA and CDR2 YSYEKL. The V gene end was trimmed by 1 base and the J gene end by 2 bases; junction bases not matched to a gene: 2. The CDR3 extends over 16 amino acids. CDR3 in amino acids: CASSQGGLAGAYEQYF. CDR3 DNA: TGCGCCAGCAGCCAAGGCGGACTAGCGGGGGCCTACGAGCAGTACTTC.

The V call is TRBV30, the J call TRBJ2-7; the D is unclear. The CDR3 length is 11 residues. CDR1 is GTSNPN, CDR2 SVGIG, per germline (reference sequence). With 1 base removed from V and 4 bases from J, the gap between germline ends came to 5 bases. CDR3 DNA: TGTGCCTGGAGTGCTTCTTACGAGCAGTACTTC. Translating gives CAWSASYEQYF.

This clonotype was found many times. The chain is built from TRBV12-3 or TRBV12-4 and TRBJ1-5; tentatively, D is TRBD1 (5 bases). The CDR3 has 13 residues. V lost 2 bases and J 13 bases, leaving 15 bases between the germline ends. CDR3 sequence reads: CASSLRRRDPQHF. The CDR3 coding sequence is TGTGCCAGCAGTTTACGGAGACGGGACCCACAGCATTTT.

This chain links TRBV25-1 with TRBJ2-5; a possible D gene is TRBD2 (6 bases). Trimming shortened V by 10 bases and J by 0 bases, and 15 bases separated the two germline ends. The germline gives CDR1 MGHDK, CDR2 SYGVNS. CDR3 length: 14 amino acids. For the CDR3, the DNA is TGTGCCAAACCTGGGACTCCGTACCAAGAGACCCAGTACTTC. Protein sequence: CAKPGTPYQETQYF.

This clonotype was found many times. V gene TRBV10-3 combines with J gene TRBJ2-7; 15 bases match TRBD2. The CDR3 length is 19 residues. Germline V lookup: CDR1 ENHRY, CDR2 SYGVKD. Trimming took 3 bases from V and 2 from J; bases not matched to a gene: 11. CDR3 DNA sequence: TGTGCCATCAGTGACCCCGGACTAGCGGGAGGGCCAAGTCCCTACGAGCAGTACTTC. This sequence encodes CAISDPGLAGGPSPYEQYF.

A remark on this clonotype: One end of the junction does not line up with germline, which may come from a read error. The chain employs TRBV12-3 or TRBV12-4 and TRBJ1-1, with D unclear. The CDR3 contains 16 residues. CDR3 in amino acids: CAGSFGQRTRNTEAFF. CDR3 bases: TGTGCCGGCAGTTTTGGTCAGCGAACAAGGAACACTGAAGCTTTCTTT.

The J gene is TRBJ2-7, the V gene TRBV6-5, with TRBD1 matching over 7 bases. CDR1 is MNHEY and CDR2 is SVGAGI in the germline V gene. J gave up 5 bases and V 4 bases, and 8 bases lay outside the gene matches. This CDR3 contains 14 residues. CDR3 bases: TGTGCCAGCAGTTTACGCAGGGGGTTGGACGAGCAGTACTTC. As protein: CASSLRRGLDEQYF.